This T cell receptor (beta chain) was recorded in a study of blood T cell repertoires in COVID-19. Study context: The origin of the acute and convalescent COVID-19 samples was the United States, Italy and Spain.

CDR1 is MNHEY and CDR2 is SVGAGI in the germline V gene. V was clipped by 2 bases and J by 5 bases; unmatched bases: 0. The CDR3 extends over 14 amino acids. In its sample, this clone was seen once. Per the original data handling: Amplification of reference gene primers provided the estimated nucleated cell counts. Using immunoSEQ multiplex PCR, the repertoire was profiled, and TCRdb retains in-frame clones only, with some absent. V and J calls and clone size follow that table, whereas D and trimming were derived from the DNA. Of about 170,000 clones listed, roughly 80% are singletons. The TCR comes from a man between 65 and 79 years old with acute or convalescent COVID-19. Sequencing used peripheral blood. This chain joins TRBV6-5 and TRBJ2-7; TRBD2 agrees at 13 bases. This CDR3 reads CASSYGTSGDEQYF. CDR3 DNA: TGTGCCAGCAGTTACGGGACTAGCGGGGACGAGCAGTACTTC.